The 9 T cell receptor beta chains below come from one sample, sequenced in a study of T cell changes during pregnancy in multiple sclerosis. Some clones are missing from TCRdb's copy, which holds only in-frame ones; the method was immunoSEQ multiplex PCR. The profile shows 57,000 or so clones, less than 95% of them singletons. The material was peripheral blood, obtained in the third trimester of pregnancy. These receptors originate from a female donor in good health, enrolled as a control in a pregnancy study.

The CDR3 loop reads CASSLQGGLANEQFF. CDR3 coding DNA: TGTGCCAGCAGCCTTCAGGGGGGACTAGCGAATGAGCAGTTCTTC. The V and J genes are TRBV9 and TRBJ2-1, with 10 bases aligning to TRBD2. Trimming took 4 bases from V and 7 from J; bases not matched to a gene: 8. The CDR3 runs to 15 residues. The V gene's germline CDR1 is SGDLS and CDR2 YYNGEE.

J is TRBJ2-4 and V is TRBV7-9, with D possibly being TRBD1 (5 bases). Germline values: CDR1 SEHNR, CDR2 FQNEAQ (reference sequence). CDR3 size: 11 residues. The V end lost 11 bases, the J end lost 5 bases, and 10 bases lay between the germline ends. The CDR3 DNA reads as TGTGCCGTAAGGGGTGAAAACATTCAGTACTTC. It codes for CAVRGENIQYF.

Points on this clone: The junction departs from germline at one end; a sequencing error may be responsible. This chain links TRBV7-7 with TRBJ2-7; D possibly corresponds to TRBD2 (6 bases). The germline V gene encodes CDR1 SSHAT and CDR2 FNYEAQ (reference sequence). This CDR3 is 15 amino acids long. CDR3 sequence reads: CASSLRRGATYEQYF. The CDR3, as DNA: TGTGCTAGCAGCTTAAGACGCGGGGCCACCTACGAGCAGTACTTC.

The chain employs TRBV5-4 and TRBJ2-3, with 11 nucleotides matching TRBD2. This CDR3 has 16 residues. J gave up 5 bases and V 0 bases, and 5 bases lay outside the gene matches. Germline values: CDR1 SGHNT, CDR2 YYREEE (reference sequence). CDR3 nucleotide sequence: TGTGCCAGCAGCTTGGCCCTAGGACTAGCGGGAGATACGCAGTATTTT. Translating gives CASSLALGLAGDTQYF.

The gene calls are TRBV7-6 and TRBJ2-2; 8 positions agree with TRBD1. CDR3 size: 16 residues. V shed 6 bases and J 5 bases; nucleotides not matched to a gene: 11. Germline assignment: CDR1 SGHVS and CDR2 FNYEAQ. CDR3 bases: TGTGCCAGCAGTACCCGACAGGGGTATGGAACCGGGGAGCTGTTTTTT. Translated: CASSTRQGYGTGELFF.

The chain recombines TRBV7-6 with TRBJ1-5; 8 nucleotides align to TRBD1. The CDR3 totals 15 residues. The J segment lost 3 bases and the V segment lost 2 bases, leaving 3 bases of the junction unmatched. Germline V gives CDR1 SGHVS, CDR2 FNYEAQ. As DNA, the CDR3 is TGTGCCAGCAGCTTACTGGACAGGGACAATCAGCCCCAGCATTTT. Protein: CASSLLDRDNQPQHF.

This chain uses TRBV29-1 with TRBJ1-2; D gene uncertain. Germline-derived CDR1 and CDR2 are SQVTM and ANQGSEA. The V end lost 5 bases, the J end lost 5 bases, and 12 bases lay between the germline ends. The CDR3 is 12 amino acids. The CDR3 reads CSVNTAGYGYTF. The CDR3 DNA follows: TGCAGCGTTAACACGGCGGGATATGGCTACACCTTC. Variable domain in full (rest from reference TRBV29-1 and TRBJ1-2): SAVISQKPSRDICQRGTSLTIQCQVDSQVTMMFWYRQQPGQSLTLIATANQGSEATYESGFVIDKFPISRPNLTFSTLTVSNMSPEDSSIYLCSVNTAGYGYTFGSGTRLTVV.

With regard to this clone: The germline gene is not matched at one end of the junction; a read error may be the cause. V gene TRBV30 combines with J gene TRBJ2-1; 7 nucleotides agree with TRBD2. The CDR3 contains 12 residues. CDR1 and CDR2 from the germline V gene are GTSNPN and SVGIG (reference sequence). The CDR3 is CARSGGSNEQFF. CDR3 nucleotide sequence: TGTGCCAGGAGTGGCGGGAGTAATGAGCAGTTCTTC. The full variable domain, its missing parts supplied by reference TRBV30 and TRBJ2-1, is SQTIHQWPATLVQPVGSPLSLECTVEGTSNPNLYWYRQAAGRGLQLLFYSVGIGQISSEVPQNLSASRPQDRQFILSSKKLLLSDSGFYLCARSGGSNEQFFGPGTRLTVL.

V and J are TRBV11-3 and TRBJ2-7; TRBD2 is a possible D gene (5 bases). V shed 0 bases and J shed 0 bases, with 9 bases lying between them. The CDR3 totals 15 residues. Germline V gene data show CDR1 as SGHNT and CDR2 as YENEEA. The CDR3: CASSLEAASSYEQYF. CDR3 bases: TGTGCCAGCAGCTTAGAAGCGGCGAGCTCCTACGAGCAGTACTTC.